This T cell receptor beta chain originates from a study of blood T cell repertoires in COVID-19. TCRdb's copy holds only in-frame clones and misses some; the assay was immunoSEQ multiplex PCR. Of about 320,000 clones in the sample, 75% to 85% are singletons; the top ten hold 7.2%. This CDR3 is built from 15 residues. V shed 5 bases and J 2 bases; nucleotides not matched to a gene: 5. The germline V gene has CDR1 MDHEN and CDR2 SYDVKM. The specimen was peripheral blood. This clonotype was obtained from a human donor in a cohort sampled during active COVID-19. The V call is TRBV28, the J call TRBJ2-1, with 8 bases fitting TRBD2. CDR3 nucleotide sequence: TGTGCCAGCAGTCTGAGCGGGGGCACCTACAATGAGCAGTTCTTC. This sequence encodes CASSLSGGTYNEQFF.